Below, 32 T cell receptor beta chains from the same sample are listed, as sequenced in a study of T cell changes during pregnancy in multiple sclerosis. Some clones are missing from TCRdb's copy, which holds only in-frame ones; the method was immunoSEQ multiplex PCR. The sample lists about 64,000 clones; roughly 91% were seen once. Sequenced here: peripheral blood, sampled in the second trimester of pregnancy. These receptors all stem from a female donor in good health, enrolled as a control in a pregnancy study.

The CDR3 coding sequence is TGTGCCAGCAGCGTAGGGGGGGTCCAAGAGACCCAGTACTTC. This sequence encodes CASSVGGVQETQYF. The genes are TRBV9 and TRBJ2-5; D perhaps matches TRBD2 (6 bases). CDR1 and CDR2 from the germline V gene are SGDLS and YYNGEE. V was pared by 0 bases and J by 1 base, with 7 bases between. The CDR3 spans 14 residues.

The count of this clone is one. The rearrangement links TRBV11-3 to TRBJ2-2, with a weak D call TRBD1 (6 bases). From germline, CDR1 is SGHNT and CDR2 YENEEA. Trimming stripped 3 bases from V and 8 bases from J, with 10 bases between. This CDR3 contains 13 residues. The CDR3 DNA follows: TGTGCCAGCAGCTTCAGGGGCGGGGGGGAGCTGTTTTTT. Amino acid sequence: CASSFRGGGELFF.

This clone was recorded once. Sequence at one end of the junction differs from germline and may be a read error. The CDR3 coding sequence is TGCGCCAGCAGATTGGGACAGGGTCAACCTGAAGCTTTCTTT. The encoded protein is CASRLGQGQPEAFF. The V and J genes are TRBV5-1 and TRBJ1-1, with 9 bases lining up with TRBD1. The CDR3 has 14 residues. Germline V lookup: CDR1 SGHRS, CDR2 YFSETQ.

The rearrangement joins TRBV11-2 to TRBJ1-6; tentatively, D is TRBD1 (5 bases). This CDR3 region has 15 residues. Germline V gene lookup returns CDR1 SGHAT and CDR2 FQNNGV. The V and J ends lost 5 bases and 9 bases respectively, with 17 bases between them. CDR3 nucleotide sequence: TGTGCCAGCAGCCTCCGCGGGTTGGGGGGTTCACCCCTCCACTTT. It codes for CASSLRGLGGSPLHF.

This rearrangement joins TRBV28 to TRBJ2-7, with 10 nucleotides matching TRBD2. With V trimmed by 3 bases and J by 2 bases, 4 bases remained unmatched. There are 15 residues in the CDR3. The germline V gene has CDR1 MDHEN and CDR2 SYDVKM. The DNA for the CDR3 is TGTGCCAGCAGTTTTACACTAGCGGGAACCTACGAGCAGTACTTC. Its translation is CASSFTLAGTYEQYF.

The rearrangement uses TRBV13 and TRBJ2-1, with 7 positions matching TRBD2. The V gene's germline CDR1 is PRHDT and CDR2 FYEKMQ (reference sequence). CDR3 length equals 15 residues. V shed 7 bases and J 4 bases; nucleotides not matched to a gene: 10. The CDR3 coding sequence is TGTGCCAGCAACTACCCGGGAGGACCTTACAATGAGCAGTTCTTC. Protein product: CASNYPGGPYNEQFF.

The gene calls are TRBV25-1 and TRBJ2-5, with D perhaps TRBD2 (5 bases). V was trimmed by 4 bases and J by 2 bases, leaving 8 bases between them. This CDR3 has 13 amino acids. CDR1 and CDR2 from the germline V gene are MGHDK and SYGVNS. The chain's CDR3 is CASSVGVQETQYF. Here the CDR3 DNA reads TGTGCCAGCAGTGTCGGGGTTCAAGAGACCCAGTACTTC.

This chain connects TRBV5-5 to TRBJ1-1; 7 positions agree with TRBD1. Per the germline V gene, CDR1 is SGHKS and CDR2 is YYEKEE (reference sequence). The CDR3 has 17 residues. V was pared by 0 bases and J by 3 bases, with 11 bases of the junction left unmatched. The DNA of the CDR3 is TGTGCCAGCAGCTTGGCCTATAAGAGACAGGGTGACACTGAAGCTTTCTTT. As protein: CASSLAYKRQGDTEAFF. The variable domain in full, completed from reference TRBV5-5 and TRBJ1-1, reads DAGVTQSPTHLIKTRGQQVTLRCSPISGHKSVSWYQQVLGQGPQFIFQYYEKEERGRGNFPDRFSARQFPNYSSELNVNALLLGDSALYLCASSLAYKRQGDTEAFFGQGTRLTVV.

This clone was observed a single time. The genes are TRBV10-3 and TRBJ1-3; no firm D call. V lost 0 bases and J 3 bases, leaving 9 bases between the germline ends. The CDR3 contains 15 residues. Germline assignment: CDR1 ENHRY and CDR2 SYGVKD. CDR3 loop: CAISESSHGGNTIYF. In DNA form, the CDR3 reads TGTGCCATCAGTGAGTCTTCGCACGGTGGAAACACCATATATTTT.

The gene calls are TRBV30 and TRBJ1-2; TRBD1 might be the D (6 bases). The germline gives CDR1 GTSNPN, CDR2 SVGIG (reference sequence). Trimming left V 4 bases short and J 7 bases short, with 16 bases between. This CDR3 spans 13 amino acids. CDR3 sequence (DNA): TGTGCCTGGAACCAGGGGCGGGGGCCTGGCTACACCTTC. Translated, it gives CAWNQGRGPGYTF.

The chain recombines TRBV11-2 with TRBJ1-4; 7 nucleotides agree with TRBD1. Germline CDR1 SGHAT, CDR2 FQNNGV. Unmatched junction bases numbered 6, after V lost 4 bases and J lost 4 bases. The CDR3 has 15 amino acids. The CDR3, as DNA: TGTGCCAGCAGCTCTAGAGACAGGGTTAATGAAAAACTGTTTTTT. Protein: CASSSRDRVNEKLFF.

The chain recombines TRBV18 with TRBJ2-1, with D maybe TRBD2 (6 bases). The germline V gene has CDR1 KGHSH and CDR2 LQKENI. This CDR3 comprises 18 residues. The V end lost 1 base, the J end lost 0 bases, and 16 bases lay between the germline ends. In DNA, the CDR3 is TGTGCCAGCTCACCACGCAGGGTGGGAGGTGGCTCCTACAATGAGCAGTTCTTC. Amino acid sequence: CASSPRRVGGGSYNEQFF.

The V call is TRBV6-4, the J call TRBJ2-3; no clear D gene. The germline gives CDR1 MRHNA, CDR2 SNTAGT. The CDR3 is 15 residues long. The V gene lost 2 bases and the J gene lost 0 bases, with 9 bases spanning the gap. This CDR3 reads CASSDRLESTDTQYF. CDR3 sequence (DNA): TGTGCCAGCAGTGACAGATTAGAGAGCACAGATACGCAGTATTTT.

The CDR3 sequence is CASTTPRVDYQPQHF. The DNA for the CDR3 is TGTGCCAGCACCACCCCCCGAGTGGACTATCAGCCCCAGCATTTT. The chain has TRBV28 and TRBJ1-5; the D is unclear. The CDR3 sequence is 15 residues long. Per germline, CDR1 MDHEN and CDR2 SYDVKM. The V gene lost 7 bases and the J gene lost 5 bases, with 18 bases spanning the gap.

J is TRBJ2-1 and V is TRBV28; TRBD2 agrees at 15 bases. CDR1 is MDHEN, CDR2 SYDVKM, per germline. The junction had 7 bases not matched to a gene; V was cut back by 6 bases and J by 7 bases. The CDR3 contains 16 residues. The CDR3 spells CASSSRTSGRVNEQFF. CDR3 DNA: TGTGCCAGCAGCTCCCGGACTAGCGGGAGGGTTAATGAGCAGTTCTTC.

The CDR3 region has the DNA TGTGCCAGCAGCTTAGCAGGTGGCAGTCGGACTGAAGCTTTCTTT. This gives the protein CASSLAGGSRTEAFF. J is TRBJ1-1 and V is TRBV13; D not certain. V lost 1 base to trimming and J lost 5 bases, with 14 bases between them. CDR3 length: 15 amino acids. Germline CDR1 reads PRHDT; CDR2 reads FYEKMQ (reference sequence).

V usage is TRBV14 and J usage is TRBJ1-3; D is possibly TRBD1 (5 bases). Per the germline V gene, CDR1 is SGHDN and CDR2 is FVKESK. Between the trimmed V and J ends, which lost 7 bases and 2 bases, there was a span of 18 bases. The CDR3 loop spans 16 amino acids. This CDR3 is CASKPGGSPPGNTIYF. The DNA of the CDR3 is TGTGCCAGCAAACCGGGGGGTTCACCCCCTGGAAACACCATATATTTT.

This rearrangement joins TRBV2 to TRBJ2-1; 10 nucleotides line up with TRBD1. The germline V gene encodes CDR1 SNHLY and CDR2 FYNNEI. The CDR3 contains 16 residues. V shed 4 bases and J 5 bases; nucleotides not matched to a gene: 8. The CDR3 coding sequence is TGTGCCAGCAGTGTGGGTGGGGACAGGGGTCACAATGAGCAGTTCTTC. Protein product: CASSVGGDRGHNEQFF.

The rearrangement links TRBV27 to TRBJ1-5; no definite D call. Trimming shortened V by 4 bases and J by 0 bases, and 10 bases separated the two germline ends. This CDR3 has 15 amino acids. Germline CDR1 reads MNHEY; CDR2 reads SMNVEV (reference sequence). CDR3: CASSWAGYSNQPQHF. The CDR3, as DNA: TGTGCCAGCAGTTGGGCGGGATATAGCAATCAGCCCCAGCATTTT.

This chain connects TRBV7-9 to TRBJ2-3; TRBD1 matches 7 bases. With V trimmed by 3 bases and J by 1 base, 7 bases remained unmatched. Per germline, CDR1 SEHNR and CDR2 FQNEAQ (reference sequence). The CDR3 has 16 amino acids. CDR3 bases: TGTGCCAGCAGCTTTACAGGGGTTTATGGCACAGATACGCAGTATTTT. It codes for CASSFTGVYGTDTQYF.

This sequence joins TRBV2 and TRBJ2-5; 7 bases match TRBD1. The length of the CDR3 is 15 residues. Germline CDR1 reads SNHLY; CDR2 reads FYNNEI. J was trimmed by 2 bases and V by 1 base; bases with no gene match: 4. This CDR3 is CASSEGGTAQETQYF. In DNA, the CDR3 is TGTGCCAGCAGTGAAGGTGGGACAGCGCAAGAGACCCAGTACTTC.

The CDR3 reads CASSSSGTGGARTEAFF. The CDR3 DNA reads TGTGCCAGCAGTTCCTCCGGGACAGGGGGCGCGCGGACTGAAGCTTTCTTT. This chain uses TRBV28 with TRBJ1-1; 12 bases map to TRBD1. This CDR3 is built from 17 residues. Trimming cost V 4 bases and J 5 bases; bases outside gene matches: 11. The germline CDR1 and CDR2 sequences are MDHEN and SYDVKM.

The CDR3 DNA reads TGTGCCAGCAGCTTAGGGCCAGGCAACAATGAGCAGTTCTTC. It is translated as CASSLGPGNNEQFF. The gene calls are TRBV11-3 and TRBJ2-1; D gene uncertain. The CDR3 has 14 residues. Trimming shortened V by 1 base and J by 5 bases, and 9 bases separated the two germline ends. CDR1 is SGHNT, CDR2 YENEEA, per germline.

This clone turned up a few times. CDR3 region: CASSKDSPTEAFF. The CDR3 DNA sequence: TGTGCCAGTAGTAAGGACAGTCCCACTGAAGCTTTCTTT. The chain carries TRBV19 and TRBJ1-1, with D perhaps matching TRBD1 (6 bases). The length of the CDR3 is 13 residues. The V end was cut by 4 bases, the J end by 4 bases, with 10 bases between. Germline CDR1 and CDR2: LNHDA and SQIVND (reference sequence).

The V call is TRBV23-1, the J call TRBJ1-4; D is ambiguous. TRBV23-1 falls under the ORF class, with uncertain function. V was trimmed by 7 bases and J by 13 bases, leaving 28 bases between them. The CDR3 is made up of 16 amino acids. In DNA form, the CDR3 reads TGCGCCAGCAATTTCATACCGAAGCGAACGCTTTTTGGACTGTTTTTT. Translating it yields CASNFIPKRTLFGLFF.

The CDR3 loop reads CASSYSKGRGTYEQYF. The CDR3 nucleotides read TGTGCCAGCAGTTACTCTAAGGGTAGGGGCACCTACGAGCAGTACTTC. The V and J genes are TRBV6-5 and TRBJ2-7, with D possibly matching TRBD1 (5 bases). The CDR3 runs 16 residues. Germline V gives CDR1 MNHEY, CDR2 SVGAGI. Trimming shortened V by 0 bases and J by 2 bases, and 14 bases separated the two germline ends.

The chain employs TRBV29-1 and TRBJ2-1, with no clear D. V was pared by 4 bases and J by 6 bases, with 4 bases between. The CDR3 totals 10 residues. CDR1 and CDR2 from the germline V gene are SQVTM and ANQGSEA. This CDR3 is CSVGGNEQFF. In DNA form, the CDR3 reads TGCAGCGTTGGAGGCAATGAGCAGTTCTTC.

V is TRBV30 and J is TRBJ2-7, with D possibly being TRBD1 (6 bases). CDR3 size: 16 residues. The germline V gene encodes CDR1 GTSNPN and CDR2 SVGIG (reference sequence). With 0 bases removed from V and 3 bases from J, the gap between germline ends came to 18 bases. The CDR3 nucleotides read TGTGCCTGGAGTGTAATAGAGGGGACACCATTCTACGAGCAGTACTTC. Its translation is CAWSVIEGTPFYEQYF.

This clone was detected only once. V and J are TRBV6-1 and TRBJ1-4, with a weak D call TRBD1 (6 bases). CDR3 length: 14 amino acids. Germline loops: CDR1 MNHNS, CDR2 SASEGT. Trimming left V 8 bases short and J 2 bases short, with 12 bases between. The CDR3 bases are TGTGCCAGCGCCACAGGGTTTACTAATGAAAAACTGTTTTTT. This translates into CASATGFTNEKLFF.

This clone occurred once. This chain links TRBV5-4 with TRBJ2-3, with 13 bases fitting TRBD2. The germline gives CDR1 SGHNT, CDR2 YYREEE (reference sequence). J was trimmed by 0 bases and V by 2 bases; bases with no gene match: 6. The CDR3 covers 18 residues. In DNA, the CDR3 is TGTGCCAGCAGCTTACTAGCGGGGGGGCCACCCAGCACAGATACGCAGTATTTT. Protein product: CASSLLAGGPPSTDTQYF.

This chain uses TRBV5-1 with TRBJ1-6; TRBD1 matches at 9 bases. The V gene's germline CDR1 is SGHRS and CDR2 YFSETQ. The CDR3 is made up of 15 amino acids. With V trimmed by 4 bases and J by 5 bases, 4 bases remained unmatched. This chain's CDR3 is CASSGGTGNNSPLHF. The DNA of the CDR3 is TGCGCCAGCAGCGGCGGGACAGGGAATAATTCACCCCTCCACTTT. The full variable domain, in which reference TRBV5-1 and TRBJ1-6 provide the parts outside the CDR3, is KAGVTQTPRYLIKTRGQQVTLSCSPISGHRSVSWYQQTPGQGLQFLFEYFSETQRNKGNFPGRFSGRQFSNSRSEMNVSTLELGDSALYLCASSGGTGNNSPLHFGNGTRLTVT.

This chain joins TRBV28 and TRBJ1-5; D might be TRBD1 (6 bases). This CDR3 comprises 14 residues. Germline V gene lookup returns CDR1 MDHEN and CDR2 SYDVKM. Trimming took off 5 bases at V and 6 bases at J, with 14 bases between the two ends. CDR3 in DNA: TGTGCCAGCAGTATGGGGGGGGGCGGTCAGCCCCAGCATTTT. This encodes CASSMGGGGQPQHF.